The clone carrying this T cell receptor beta chain was seen many times. These data come from a study of Graves' ophthalmopathy and Graves' hyperthyroidism. RNA transcripts served as template for amplifying TCR beta CDR3 sequences. First-round RT-PCR used HTBI primers; second-round multiplex PCR followed. TCRdb fed the multiplex PCR reads into MiXCR, producing one record per CDR3 protein. The sample shows approximately 150,000 distinct CDR3 sequences, around 40% of them seen only once. The germline V gene encodes CDR1 MGHRA and CDR2 YSYEKL. This CDR3 has 15 residues. V shed 0 bases and J 2 bases; nucleotides not matched to a gene: 4.

The source is a young man with Graves' ophthalmopathy. Sequencing was performed on peripheral blood. The V gene is TRBV4-1, the J gene TRBJ2-7, with 7 bases matching TRBD2. The CDR3 sequence is CASSQETSVTYEQYF. The CDR3 nucleotides read TGCGCCAGCAGCCAAGAAACTAGCGTGACCTACGAGCAGTACTTC.